This T cell receptor (beta chain) came from a study of T cell responses to AZD1222 COVID-19 vaccine. Study-level points and caveats: Recipients of two AZD1222 doses showed rising Spike-specific TCR breadth and depth.

The germline gives CDR1 SGHTS, CDR2 YDEGEE. V was clipped by 0 bases and J by 3 bases; unmatched bases: 1. The length of the CDR3 is 15 residues. As for this clone: Its matching antigen is unknown.

Generated by immunoSEQ multiplex PCR, the TCRdb table keeps only in-frame clones and is missing some. The top ten hold approximately 8.4% of the sample, which has about 120,000 clones, about 90% seen once. The sample in question was peripheral blood, obtained on day 0 of AZD1222 vaccination. The TCR originated in an adult in good health. This chain links TRBV5-8 with TRBJ1-5; 9 bases align to TRBD1. The CDR3 reads CASSLGTGVNQPQHF. The CDR3 nucleotides read TGTGCCAGCAGCTTGGGGACAGGGGTCAATCAGCCCCAGCATTTT.